These 14 T cell receptor beta chains originate from one sample sequenced in a study of glioma-infiltrating T cells. TCR alpha and beta CDR3 regions were amplified from RNA using iRepertoire nested multiplex PCR. Via MiXCR, TCRdb re-called the multiplex PCR reads, giving one row per CDR3 protein. The sample includes around 90,000 distinct CDR3 sequences, around 37% of them seen just once. The sequenced sample was glioma tissue, nonneoplastic brain tissue, or PBMCs (not recorded which). The receptors shown here come from a human donor with low-grade glioma or glioblastoma, undergoing nonglioma brain surgery, or in good health (not recorded which).

This clonotype was observed many times. This chain links TRBV12-3 or TRBV12-4 with TRBJ2-3, with 10 nucleotides matching TRBD1. CDR3 length: 14 amino acids. J was trimmed by 7 bases and V by 3 bases; bases with no gene match: 4. The CDR3 here is CASSFRDRGHTQYF. In nucleotides, the CDR3 is TGTGCCAGCAGTTTCAGGGACAGGGGACATACGCAGTATTTT.

CDR3 amino acids: CIGRDSAYEQYF. For the CDR3, the DNA is TGCATCGGCCGGGACAGCGCCTACGAGCAGTACTTC. The chain has TRBV29-1 and TRBJ2-7, with TRBD1 matching 7 bases. Germline V gene sequence: CDR1 SQVTM, CDR2 ANQGSEA. This CDR3 comprises 12 residues.

This clonotype was seen a handful of times. The rearrangement joins TRBV5-1 to TRBJ2-5; 7 bases map to TRBD1. V dropped 5 bases and J dropped 0; count of bases not matched to a gene: 4. The CDR3 covers 14 residues. Germline V gene data show CDR1 as SGHRS and CDR2 as YFSETQ. The CDR3 DNA sequence: TGCGCCAGCAGTTCGGGACAGTACCAAGAGACCCAGTACTTC. Translating it yields CASSSGQYQETQYF.

This clonotype was seen at least ten times. The rearrangement links TRBV20-1 to TRBJ1-3, with D unclear. Germline CDR1 DFQATT, CDR2 SNEGSKA (reference sequence). The CDR3 is 13 amino acids. The V and J ends lost 3 bases and 2 bases respectively, with 8 bases between them. The CDR3 loop reads CSASGRTGNTIYF. CDR3 in DNA: TGCAGTGCTAGTGGGCGAACTGGAAACACCATATATTTT.

The V and J genes are TRBV5-1 and TRBJ1-3; D may be TRBD1 (6 bases). The ends were cut back, 3 bases at V and 0 bases at J, with 7 bases in the middle. Germline V CDR1 and CDR2: SGHRS, YFSETQ. The CDR3 has 14 amino acids. CDR3 nucleotides: TGCGCCAGCAGCTCGACAGGCTCTGGAAACACCATATATTTT. This codes for CASSSTGSGNTIYF. Variable domain in full (rest from reference TRBV5-1 and TRBJ1-3): KAGVTQTPRYLIKTRGQQVTLSCSPISGHRSVSWYQQTPGQGLQFLFEYFSETQRNKGNFPGRFSGRQFSNSRSEMNVSTLELGDSALYLCASSSTGSGNTIYFGEGSWLTVV.

Notes on this clonotype: One base away lies a much larger clone, so this may be a sequencing read error. The chain joins TRBV7-2 to TRBJ2-2; 8 bases fit TRBD2. The CDR3 covers 17 residues. Germline assignment: CDR1 SGHTA and CDR2 FQGNSA. The CDR3 coding sequence is TGTGCCAGCAGCTTAACTGAAACTAGCGGAGTCACCGGGGAGCCGTTTTTT. Translation: CASSLTETSGVTGEPFF.

This clonotype showed up many times. The chain employs TRBV3-1 and TRBJ2-1; D gene ambiguous. Trimming took 0 bases from V and 12 from J, leaving 18 bases between them. The CDR3 totals 15 residues. Germline V gene data show CDR1 as LGHDT and CDR2 as YNNKEL (reference sequence). The CDR3 here is CASSQERRGTARQFF. DNA for the CDR3: TGTGCCAGCAGCCAAGAGAGGAGAGGCACCGCTAGGCAGTTCTTC.

The chain carries TRBV7-6 and TRBJ2-3, with D unclear. This CDR3 has 13 amino acids. Trimming shortened V by 3 bases and J by 2 bases, and 6 bases separated the two germline ends. CDR1 and CDR2 (germline): SGHVS, FNYEAQ. The CDR3 DNA sequence: TGTGCCAGCAGCTTCTGTTCCACAGATACGCAGTATTTT. It is translated as CASSFCSTDTQYF.

This clonotype was observed many times. Since a much larger clone is just one base distant, this may be a read error. This rearrangement joins TRBV27 to TRBJ2-3, with D tentatively TRBD1 or TRBD2 (5 bases each). This CDR3 comprises 14 residues. Germline CDR1 MNHEY, CDR2 SMNVEV (reference sequence). The CDR3 region is CAGSARDSTDTQYF. For the CDR3, the DNA is TGTGCCGGCAGCGCCAGGGACAGCACAGATACGCAGTATTTT.

The table lists this clonotype with many counts. The rearrangement links TRBV19 to TRBJ2-5; possible D gene TRBD1, 7 bases. This CDR3 has 12 residues. Between the trimmed V and J ends, which lost 4 bases and 9 bases, there was a span of 12 bases. Per the germline V gene, CDR1 is LNHDA and CDR2 is SQIVND (reference sequence). This chain's CDR3 is CASSTQGGAQYF. The CDR3 DNA reads TGTGCCAGTAGTACGCAGGGGGGAGCCCAGTACTTC. Drawing the rest from reference TRBV19 and TRBJ2-5, the complete variable domain is DGGITQSPKYLFRKEGQNVTLSCEQNLNHDAMYWYRQDPGQGLRLIYYSQIVNDFQKGDIAEGYSVSREKKESFPLTVTSAQKNPTAFYLCASSTQGGAQYFGPGTRLLVL.

For this clonotype: No conserved phenylalanine or tryptophan ends this CDR3, so it is likely a read error. The chain has TRBV12-3 or TRBV12-4 and TRBJ2-7, with unresolved D. CDR3 length equals 12 residues. Trimming took 4 bases from V and 2 from J, leaving 6 bases between them. For the CDR3, the DNA is TGTGCCAGCAGTTCTAACGCCTACGAGCAGTACCTC. It codes for CASSSNAYEQYL.

This clonotype has ten or more counts. The V and J genes are TRBV20-1 and TRBJ2-7; no firm D call. CDR3 size: 15 residues. Germline V gives CDR1 DFQATT, CDR2 SNEGSKA (reference sequence). Between the trimmed V and J ends, which lost 5 bases and 0 bases, there was a span of 17 bases. CDR3 DNA: TGCAGTGCTCATCAGTGGGGTCGTTACTCCTACGAGCAGTACTTC. Amino acid sequence: CSAHQWGRYSYEQYF.

This clonotype has at least ten counts. CDR3 loop: CASSRGLADQETQYF. The CDR3 DNA reads TGTGCCAGCTCGCGCGGACTAGCGGATCAAGAGACCCAGTACTTC. The chain employs TRBV18 and TRBJ2-5, with TRBD2 matching over 10 bases. CDR1 KGHSH and CDR2 LQKENI come from the germline V gene. The V segment lost 6 bases and the J segment 2 bases; nucleotides outside the gene matches: 6. CDR3 length: 15 amino acids.

This clonotype was observed many times. The gene calls are TRBV14 and TRBJ1-6; the D is unclear. Germline V lookup: CDR1 SGHDN, CDR2 FVKESK. Trimming removed 1 base from V and 7 bases from J, with 8 bases in between. This CDR3 has 14 residues. The CDR3: CASSQGRENSPLHF. For the CDR3, the DNA is TGTGCCAGCAGCCAAGGAAGAGAAAATTCACCCCTCCACTTT.